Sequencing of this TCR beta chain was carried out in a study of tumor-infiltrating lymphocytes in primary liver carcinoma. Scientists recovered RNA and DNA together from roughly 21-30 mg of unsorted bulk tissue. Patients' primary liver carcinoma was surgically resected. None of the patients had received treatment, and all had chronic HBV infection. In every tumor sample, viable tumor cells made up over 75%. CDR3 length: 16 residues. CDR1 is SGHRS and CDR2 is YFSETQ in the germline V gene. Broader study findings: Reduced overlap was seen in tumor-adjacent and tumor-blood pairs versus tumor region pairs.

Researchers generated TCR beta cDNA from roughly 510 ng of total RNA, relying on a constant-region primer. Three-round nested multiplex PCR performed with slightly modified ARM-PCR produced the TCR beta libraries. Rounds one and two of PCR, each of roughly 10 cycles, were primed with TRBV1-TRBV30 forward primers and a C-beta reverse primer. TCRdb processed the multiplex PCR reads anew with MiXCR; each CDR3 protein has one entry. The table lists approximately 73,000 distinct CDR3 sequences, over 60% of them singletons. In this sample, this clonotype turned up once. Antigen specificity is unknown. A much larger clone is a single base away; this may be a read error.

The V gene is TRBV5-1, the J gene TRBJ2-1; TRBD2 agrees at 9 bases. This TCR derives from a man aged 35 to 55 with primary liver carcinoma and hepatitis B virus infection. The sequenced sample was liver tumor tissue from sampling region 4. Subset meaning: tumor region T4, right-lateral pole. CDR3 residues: CANSLPTSGSFNEQFF. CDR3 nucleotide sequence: TGCGCCAACAGCCTGCCTACTAGCGGGTCCTTCAATGAGCAGTTCTTC.